The present T cell receptor (beta chain) was sequenced within a study of blood T cell repertoires in COVID-19. Across the whole study: Sites in the United States, Italy and Spain provided acute and convalescent COVID-19 samples. Sample material is recorded as cDNA or gDNA derived from T cells, B-cell-depleted T cells, or PBMCs.

Per the original data handling: Nucleated cell counts were estimated from reference gene primer amplification. TCRdb keeps only in-frame clones here, not all; method: immunoSEQ multiplex PCR. The DNA gave D and trimming, while V, J and clone size come from that table. The sample has approximately 210,000 clones, approximately 85% seen once. This CDR3 comprises 14 residues. With 7 bases removed from V and 3 bases from J, the gap between germline ends came to 15 bases. Germline V gives CDR1 SGHAT, CDR2 FQNNGV. This chain joins TRBV11-2 and TRBJ1-1; D is possibly TRBD1 (5 bases). The receptor comes from a woman aged 45-65 years with active or convalescent COVID-19. Sequenced: peripheral blood. The CDR3 protein is CASTPRGRDTEAFF. The CDR3 nucleotides are TGTGCCAGCACCCCTAGGGGAAGGGACACTGAAGCTTTCTTT.